This record looks at one T cell receptor (beta chain) sequence and its context. Its antigen is currently not known. No quality values exist for individual bases; no much larger clone is one base distant. Spanning cysteine to phenylalanine, the CDR3 consists of 15 amino acids. The CDR3 DNA has 45 bases and is translated from base 1. V lost 0 bases and J lost 7 bases, and the count of bases not matched to a germline gene is 5. Per the germline V gene (reference sequence), GTSNPN is the CDR1 and SVGIG is the CDR2. Each donor gave one peripheral blood draw, about 110 mL on average, collected into heparinised tubes. A BD FACSAria II was used to sort naive, central memory, regulatory and stem cell-like memory CD4+ T cells with a panel that included CD45RO, CCR7, CD25, CD127, CD95 and CD27. All sorted populations exceeded 98% purity. Right away, PBMCs were isolated by Lymphoprep density gradient centrifugation and were stained directly, with no culture step. To minimize batch effects, samples were stained and sorted in pairs, one healthy donor with one patient per experiment.

This record comes from a study of beta chain features in type 1 diabetes (dated by TCRdb to 2016 to 2019). Background for the entire study: Mean age, gender distribution, total cell number and subset yield were not different between patients and healthy donors. Across all samples, 107,917,701 sorted cells were examined, and cell number per subset correlated strongly with RNA yield. In the study, recently diagnosed type 1 diabetes patients and matched healthy donors were compared on the TCRB repertoires of their sorted circulating CD4+ T cell subsets. Regulatory and stem cell-like memory subsets were isolated from only 8 patients and about eight healthy donors, whereas naive and central memory subsets came from all 30 or so donors. What the work shows at the level of the full study, not this receptor alone: HLA sub-analyses involved small numbers of individuals, so any influence of HLA type on TCRB rearrangement remained unresolved. Because cDNA was sequenced instead of genomic DNA, highly expressing activated cells could be over-represented, though the groups showed no difference in activation or CD3 levels. Shorter templates might be favored by PCR, yet because patient and control samples were amplified and corrected together, any such skew would affect both groups equally. In all four CD4+ subsets, TCRB CDR3 length was moderately but significantly shorter in type 1 diabetes patients. At VDJ recombination sites, type 1 diabetes patients had fewer insertions and more deleted nucleotides, which implies abnormalities in thymic rearrangement. Naive, central memory and regulatory TCRB repertoires appeared to be more similar among patients than among healthy donors.

All of the isolated RNA was reverse transcribed with the High Capacity cDNA Reverse Transcription Kit, so expressed TCRB transcripts were sequenced. Deep immunoSEQ sequencing was performed on naive, central memory and regulatory T cell samples, with an average of about 4 million total reads per sample. Sorted cells were lysed in RLT buffer, and RNA was extracted using DNase-treated RNeasy Micro or Mini kits according to cell number. Each cell subset was processed on its own to prevent cross-contamination, while patient and healthy donor samples were processed together. Using the immunoSEQ multiplex PCR, TCRB sequences were amplified from cDNA into 87-bp fragments spanning the CDR3 region. Sequencing of the amplicons was performed on the Illumina HiSeq platform. The authors' analysis ran thus. PCR bias was computationally corrected using synthetic template baselines, reads within Hamming distance 2 were collapsed, and singletons that could not be merged were discarded. By aligning reads against IMGT, V, D and J genes, CDR3 length, and insertions or deletions at six rearrangement sites were assigned. Clonotype counts were normalized to sorted cell number within each subset before computing true diversity and Gini coefficients with the tcR R package. Repertoire sharing was quantified using the overlap coefficient calculated on TCRB nucleotide sequences. As a proxy for the pre-selection repertoire, out-of-frame TCRB sequences from naive cells were analyzed. TCRdb re-hosts the immuneACCESS table, in-frame sequences only. Its copies lack some clones; in the studies checked, an unresolved V gene accounts for under half of them, and the cause for the rest is not known. Clone size and V and J calls were adopted from that table, with D and trimming inferred from the DNA. The table for this sample lists about 260,000 clones; around 65% of them were counted only once. Almost 0.055% of the sample rests with the top ten.

Sequenced material: naive CD4+ T cells from blood. Sample cell subset or site, as interpreted from the label and publication: true naive CD4+ T cells. This TCR derives from a man under 40 in good health. The chain is made from TRBV30 and TRBJ1-6; 8 bases in between match TRBD1. For the CDR3, the sequence is CAWSVLTGENSPLHF. In nucleotide form, the sequence is TGTGCCTGGAGTGTCTTGACAGGGGAAAATTCACCCCTCCACTTT. Where the CDR3 stops, the reference TRBV30 and TRBJ1-6 genes take over; the full variable domain is SQTIHQWPATLVQPVGSPLSLECTVEGTSNPNLYWYRQAAGRGLQLLFYSVGIGQISSEVPQNLSASRPQDRQFILSSKKLLLSDSGFYLCAWSVLTGENSPLHFGNGTRLTVT.